This TCR beta chain stems from a study of neoadjuvant anti-PD-1 for oral cavity cancer. This table comes from immunoSEQ multiplex PCR, and its TCRdb copy is limited to in-frame clones, with some not included. The data hold around 15,000 clones, with around 72% observed a single time. Germline CDR1 is SGHNT and CDR2 is YYREEE (reference sequence). The CDR3 is made up of 18 amino acids. V shed 4 bases, J shed 4 bases, and the junction held 18 bases outside the gene matches. The sequencing used PBMCs, collected before nivolumab (anti-PD-1) treatment. The receptor was isolated from a person aged 40 to 85 with oral cavity squamous cell carcinoma. The chain joins TRBV5-4 to TRBJ2-5; 8 nucleotides agree with TRBD2. The CDR3 region has the DNA TGTGCCAGCAGCCCGGGGGGAACTAGCGGCGAGGCGGGAGAGACCCAGTACTTC. Its translation is CASSPGGTSGEAGETQYF.